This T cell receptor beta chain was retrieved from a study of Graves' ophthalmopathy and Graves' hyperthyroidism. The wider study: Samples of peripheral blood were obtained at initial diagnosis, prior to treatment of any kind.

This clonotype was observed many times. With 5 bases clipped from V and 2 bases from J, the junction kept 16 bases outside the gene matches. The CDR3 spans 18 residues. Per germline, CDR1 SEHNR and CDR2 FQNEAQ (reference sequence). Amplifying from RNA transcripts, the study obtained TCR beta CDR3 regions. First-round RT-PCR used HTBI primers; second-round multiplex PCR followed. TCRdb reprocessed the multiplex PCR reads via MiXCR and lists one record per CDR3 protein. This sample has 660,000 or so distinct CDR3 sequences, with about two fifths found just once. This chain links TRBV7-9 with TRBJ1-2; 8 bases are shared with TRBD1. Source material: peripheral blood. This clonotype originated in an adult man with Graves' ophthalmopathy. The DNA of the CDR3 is TGTGCCAGCAGCGCCCAGCCCGGACAGGGTCTGGGAAACTATGGCTACACCTTC. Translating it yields CASSAQPGQGLGNYGYTF. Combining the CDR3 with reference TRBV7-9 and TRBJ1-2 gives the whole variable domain DTGVSQNPRHKITKRGQNVTFRCDPISEHNRLYWYRQTLGQGPEFLTYFQNEAQLEKSRLLSDRFSAERPKGSFSTLEIQRTEQGDSAMYLCASSAQPGQGLGNYGYTFGSGTRLTVV.